This entry is about one TCR beta chain. Antigen: not known. The data were obtained in a study of blood T cells in healthy people across ages. Broader study findings: Changes in expanded clonotypes were possibly confounded, as the CMV status of donors was unknown. Observed TCR beta diversity showed a strong correlation with the percentage of naive T cells as measured by flow cytometry. Considered underestimates were the diversity estimates obtained from one million T cells.

The CDR3 consists of 15 residues. Germline loops: CDR1 DFQATT, CDR2 SNEGSKA (reference sequence). J gave up 6 bases and V 5 bases, and 10 bases lay outside the gene matches. Next came a second PCR, run for about 6 to 12 cycles, which used a sample-barcoded 5' primer along with a J-beta primer mix. A tag from a template-switch adaptor with 12 random nucleotides marked each cDNA molecule. TCRdb ran MiXCR on the 5' RACE reads and lists one entry per CDR3 protein. The sample has about a million distinct CDR3 sequences; around 54% are singletons. The sequenced sample consisted of blood. The sequence derives from a woman aged 55-69 years in good health. The chain couples TRBV20-1 to TRBJ2-7; TRBD2 matches 13 bases. The CDR3 reads CSAPSRTSGSAEQYF. CDR3 DNA: TGCAGTGCTCCCTCCCGGACTAGCGGGAGCGCCGAGCAGTACTTC.